A single sample is the source of the 24 T cell receptor beta chains below, sequenced in a study of OX40 agonist ivuxolimab in advanced cancers. Generated by immunoSEQ multiplex PCR, the TCRdb table keeps only in-frame clones and is missing some. This repertoire shows approximately 58,000 clones, 80% to 90% found once; its top ten account for roughly 0.9%. Specimen: CD4+ or CD8+ T cells sorted from blood, collected in a trial of the OX40 agonist ivuxolimab. These TCRs come from an adult with an advanced solid tumor such as melanoma, head and neck, liver or kidney cancer.

This clone was seen just once. The chain combines TRBV5-4 with TRBJ1-1; D is uncertain. The germline V gene encodes CDR1 SGHNT and CDR2 YYREEE (reference sequence). The V end was cut by 5 bases, the J end by 3 bases, with 17 bases between. The length of the CDR3 is 15 residues. The CDR3 nucleotides are TGTGCCAGCAGTCCGCCCCCCCTCCTGGACACTGAAGCTTTCTTT. It encodes CASSPPPLLDTEAFF.

The genes are TRBV18 and TRBJ1-2, with D possibly matching TRBD1 (5 bases). From germline, CDR1 is KGHSH and CDR2 LQKENI. This CDR3 has 13 amino acids. Trimming took 2 bases from V and 2 from J, leaving 6 bases between them. The CDR3 nucleotides are TGTGCCAGCTCACCAGACAGAAACTATGGCTACACCTTC. As protein: CASSPDRNYGYTF.

The rearrangement uses TRBV25-1 and TRBJ2-3; maybe TRBD2 (6 bases). Germline-derived CDR1 and CDR2 are MGHDK and SYGVNS. There are 17 residues in the CDR3. V gave up 6 bases and J gave up 6 bases, with 25 bases separating them. Here the CDR3 reads CASRGPQGGELGDTQYF. CDR3 nucleotides: TGTGCCAGCAGGGGCCCCCAGGGCGGGGAGCTCGGGGATACGCAGTATTTT.

The rearrangement links TRBV7-2 to TRBJ2-7; 7 bases match TRBD2. The junction had 7 bases not matched to a gene; V was cut back by 5 bases and J by 0 bases. The CDR3 is 15 amino acids. CDR1 is SGHTA and CDR2 is FQGNSA in the germline V gene. CDR3 DNA sequence: TGTGCCAGCAGCGACCCCGGGAGGACCTCCTACGAGCAGTACTTC. This translates into CASSDPGRTSYEQYF.

This clone came up a few times. This sequence joins TRBV19 and TRBJ1-1; D remains unclear. The CDR3 length is 11 residues. Germline CDR1 is LNHDA and CDR2 is SQIVND (reference sequence). V was trimmed by 2 bases and J by 9 bases, leaving 7 bases between them. The CDR3 loop is CASSITYKAFF. DNA for the CDR3: TGTGCCAGTAGTATAACCTATAAAGCTTTCTTT. Full variable domain (remainder filled in from reference TRBV19 and TRBJ1-1): DGGITQSPKYLFRKEGQNVTLSCEQNLNHDAMYWYRQDPGQGLRLIYYSQIVNDFQKGDIAEGYSVSREKKESFPLTVTSAQKNPTAFYLCASSITYKAFFGQGTRLTVV.

V usage is TRBV11-3 and J usage is TRBJ2-7, with 7 bases fitting TRBD1. J was trimmed by 2 bases and V by 4 bases; bases with no gene match: 5. The germline V gene has CDR1 SGHNT and CDR2 YENEEA. This CDR3 is built from 14 residues. CDR3 residues: CASSYRQGPYEQYF. In DNA, the CDR3 is TGTGCCAGCAGCTACCGACAGGGACCCTACGAGCAGTACTTC.

The V gene is TRBV19, the J gene TRBJ2-5, with D hard to call. Germline assignment: CDR1 LNHDA and CDR2 SQIVND (reference sequence). This CDR3 has 12 amino acids. Trimming left V 3 bases short and J 4 bases short, with 6 bases between. The CDR3 DNA is TGTGCCAGTAGTATGGGCCGAGAGACCCAGTACTTC. It encodes CASSMGRETQYF. The full variable domain, its missing parts supplied by reference TRBV19 and TRBJ2-5, is DGGITQSPKYLFRKEGQNVTLSCEQNLNHDAMYWYRQDPGQGLRLIYYSQIVNDFQKGDIAEGYSVSREKKESFPLTVTSAQKNPTAFYLCASSMGRETQYFGPGTRLLVL.

This chain connects TRBV11-2 to TRBJ2-1, with 9 bases fitting TRBD2. The CDR3 is 16 residues long. Germline CDR1 SGHAT, CDR2 FQNNGV. The J segment lost 2 bases and the V segment lost 6 bases, leaving 8 bases of the junction unmatched. The CDR3 sequence is CASRLPGLAPYNEQFF. DNA of the CDR3: TGTGCCAGCAGGCTTCCGGGACTAGCTCCCTACAATGAGCAGTTCTTC.

This chain joins TRBV7-2 and TRBJ1-1; D is ambiguous. The length of the CDR3 is 16 residues. Trimming removed 4 bases at V and 1 base at J, with 16 bases between. Germline assignment: CDR1 SGHTA and CDR2 FQGNSA. The CDR3 coding sequence is TGTGCCAGCAGCTATCTTCCTTCAGGATGGAACACTGAAGCTTTCTTT. Protein sequence: CASSYLPSGWNTEAFF.

The genes are TRBV30 and TRBJ1-5; no definite D call. There are 12 residues in the CDR3. Germline V gives CDR1 GTSNPN, CDR2 SVGIG (reference sequence). V gave up 6 bases and J gave up 6 bases, with 12 bases separating them. The CDR3 protein is CACGPWGQPQHF. The CDR3 bases are TGTGCCTGCGGGCCCTGGGGTCAGCCCCAGCATTTT.

This sequence joins TRBV5-1 and TRBJ2-2; D perhaps matches TRBD1 (6 bases). The ends were cut back, 6 bases at V and 5 bases at J, with 20 bases in the middle. The CDR3 sequence is 16 residues long. Germline V gives CDR1 SGHRS, CDR2 YFSETQ. The CDR3: CASKLSSQGSTGELFF. CDR3 sequence (DNA): TGCGCCAGCAAGCTCTCCAGTCAGGGGTCGACCGGGGAGCTGTTTTTT.

In DNA form, the CDR3 reads TGTGCCAGTAGTACCCGGGACAGGGGGAACTATGGCTACACCTTC. This codes for CASSTRDRGNYGYTF. The chain joins TRBV19 to TRBJ1-2; TRBD1 matches at 11 bases. The CDR3 extends over 15 amino acids. V was pared by 4 bases and J by 2 bases, with 3 bases of the junction left unmatched. Germline lookup yields CDR1 LNHDA and CDR2 SQIVND (reference sequence). Combining the CDR3 with reference TRBV19 and TRBJ1-2 gives the whole variable domain DGGITQSPKYLFRKEGQNVTLSCEQNLNHDAMYWYRQDPGQGLRLIYYSQIVNDFQKGDIAEGYSVSREKKESFPLTVTSAQKNPTAFYLCASSTRDRGNYGYTFGSGTRLTVV.

The chain uses TRBV4-1 and TRBJ1-1; TRBD1 aligns across 7 bases. The CDR3 has 15 residues. Germline V gene data show CDR1 as MGHRA and CDR2 as YSYEKL. The trim removed 2 bases at V and 5 bases at J, leaving 8 bases unmatched. CDR3 residues: CASSQNDREGTEAFF. CDR3 DNA: TGCGCCAGCAGCCAAAACGACAGGGAGGGGACTGAAGCTTTCTTT.

The chain uses TRBV19 and TRBJ2-6; 10 nucleotides align to TRBD1. Trimming cost V 1 base and J 4 bases; bases outside gene matches: 4. CDR1 and CDR2 (germline): LNHDA, SQIVND (reference sequence). CDR3 length: 17 residues. The CDR3 here is CASSIGDRGSGANVLTF. For the CDR3, the DNA is TGTGCCAGTAGTATAGGGGACAGGGGTTCCGGGGCCAACGTCCTGACTTTC.

The chain uses TRBV18 and TRBJ1-2; 10 positions agree with TRBD1. V gave up 6 bases and J gave up 6 bases; unmatched junction bases: 4. The CDR3 has 13 residues. The germline V gene encodes CDR1 KGHSH and CDR2 LQKENI. The CDR3 nucleotides read TGTGCCAGCTCCTCCGGACAGGGGGATGGCTACACCTTC. Translation: CASSSGQGDGYTF.

The chain has TRBV5-1 and TRBJ2-7; no firm D call. V lost 0 bases, J lost 0 bases, and 13 bases lay in between. Germline V gene data show CDR1 as SGHRS and CDR2 as YFSETQ. This CDR3 has 16 amino acids. CDR3 loop: CASSLGHASSSYEQYF. For the CDR3, the DNA is TGCGCCAGCAGCTTGGGGCATGCATCGAGCTCCTACGAGCAGTACTTC.

This clone was seen a few times. The genes are TRBV7-2 and TRBJ2-1; 7 nucleotides align to TRBD1. The CDR3 has 15 residues. V shed 4 bases and J 5 bases; nucleotides not matched to a gene: 8. Germline assignment: CDR1 SGHTA and CDR2 FQGNSA. The CDR3: CASSSQGVDNNEQFF. The DNA of the CDR3 is TGTGCCAGCAGCTCCCAGGGGGTAGATAACAATGAGCAGTTCTTC.

The chain combines TRBV23-1 with TRBJ2-7, with D possibly being TRBD1 (5 bases). Being an ORF, TRBV23-1 has a function that is uncertain. Trimming removed 3 bases at V and 1 base at J, with 10 bases between. The CDR3 runs 14 residues. CDR3 sequence reads: CASSHRGQSYEQYF. As DNA, the CDR3 is TGCGCCAGCAGTCATAGGGGCCAATCCTACGAGCAGTACTTC.

The V gene is TRBV7-9, the J gene TRBJ2-3, with 9 bases identical to TRBD1. The length of the CDR3 is 16 residues. V shed 5 bases, J shed 2 bases, and the junction held 8 bases outside the gene matches. Germline V CDR1 and CDR2: SEHNR, FQNEAQ (reference sequence). CDR3 region: CASSTSTGGFTDTQYF. The CDR3 bases are TGTGCCAGCAGCACCTCGACAGGGGGTTTCACAGATACGCAGTATTTT.

V usage is TRBV5-4 and J usage is TRBJ2-5; D is uncertain. Germline values: CDR1 SGHNT, CDR2 YYREEE (reference sequence). The germline V and J ends were trimmed by 0 bases and 1 base, with 7 bases remaining between them. CDR3 length: 14 residues. The CDR3: CASSLDGIQETQYF. The CDR3 bases are TGTGCCAGCAGCTTGGATGGCATCCAAGAGACCCAGTACTTC.

CDR3 DNA: TGTGCCAGCAGTGGGGGATTCAAAGAGACCCAGTACTTC. Protein sequence: CASSGGFKETQYF. The chain joins TRBV6-1 to TRBJ2-5; D is uncertain. Germline V lookup: CDR1 MNHNS, CDR2 SASEGT. V shed 4 bases and J shed 3 bases, with 9 bases lying between them. The CDR3 is made up of 13 amino acids.

This clone was picked up a small number of times. V is TRBV7-8 and J is TRBJ1-2; D gene unclear. Germline V gives CDR1 SGHVS, CDR2 FQNEAQ. The CDR3 covers 13 residues. V lost 3 bases to trimming and J lost 5 bases, with 10 bases between them. The CDR3 sequence is CASSFARSYGYTF. The CDR3 DNA reads as TGTGCCAGCAGCTTTGCACGGTCATATGGCTACACCTTC.

This rearrangement joins TRBV18 to TRBJ1-4, with 7 bases that match TRBD1. CDR1 and CDR2 (germline): KGHSH, LQKENI. After removal of 3 bases from V and 11 bases from J, the junction contained 12 bases not matched to a gene. The CDR3 covers 15 residues. The chain's CDR3 is CASSPVTGLMEKLFF. The DNA of the CDR3 is TGTGCCAGCTCACCCGTGACAGGGTTGATGGAGAAACTGTTTTTT. Full variable domain (outside the CDR3, taken from reference TRBV18 and TRBJ1-4): NAGVMQNPRHLVRRRGQEARLRCSPMKGHSHVYWYRQLPEEGLKFMVYLQKENIIDESGMPKERFSAEFPKEGPSILRIQQVVRGDSAAYFCASSPVTGLMEKLFFGSGTQLSVL.

The rearrangement joins TRBV30 to TRBJ2-2; D unresolved. V lost 4 bases to trimming and J lost 6 bases, with 6 bases between them. The CDR3 runs to 11 residues. CDR1 GTSNPN and CDR2 SVGIG come from the germline V gene (reference sequence). The chain's CDR3 is CAWNRAGELFF. CDR3 DNA: TGTGCCTGGAATAGGGCCGGGGAGCTGTTTTTT.